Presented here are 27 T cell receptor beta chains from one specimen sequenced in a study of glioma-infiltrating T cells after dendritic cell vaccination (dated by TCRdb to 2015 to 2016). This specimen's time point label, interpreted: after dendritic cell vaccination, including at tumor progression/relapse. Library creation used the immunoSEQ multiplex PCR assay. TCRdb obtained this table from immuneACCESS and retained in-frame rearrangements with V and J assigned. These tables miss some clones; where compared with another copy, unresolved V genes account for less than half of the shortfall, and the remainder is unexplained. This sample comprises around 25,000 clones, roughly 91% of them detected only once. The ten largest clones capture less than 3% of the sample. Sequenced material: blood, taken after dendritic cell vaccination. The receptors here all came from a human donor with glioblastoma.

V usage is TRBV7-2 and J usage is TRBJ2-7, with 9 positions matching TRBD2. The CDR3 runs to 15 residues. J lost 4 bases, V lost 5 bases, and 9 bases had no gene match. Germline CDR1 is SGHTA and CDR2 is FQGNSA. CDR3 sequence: CASSLISGGAYEQYF. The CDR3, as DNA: TGTGCCAGCAGCCTAATTAGCGGGGGAGCATACGAGCAGTACTTC. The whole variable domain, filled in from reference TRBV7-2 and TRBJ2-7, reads GAGVSQSPSNKVTEKGKDVELRCDPISGHTALYWYRQSLGQGLEFLIYFQGNSAPDKSGLPSDRFSAERTGGSVSTLTIQRTQQEDSAVYLCASSLISGGAYEQYFGPGTRLTVT.

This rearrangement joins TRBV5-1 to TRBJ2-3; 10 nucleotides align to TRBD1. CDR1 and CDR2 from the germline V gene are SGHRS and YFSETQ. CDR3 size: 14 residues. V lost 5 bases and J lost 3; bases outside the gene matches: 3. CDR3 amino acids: CASRDRGTTDTQYF. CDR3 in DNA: TGCGCCAGCAGGGACAGGGGGACGACAGATACGCAGTATTTT.

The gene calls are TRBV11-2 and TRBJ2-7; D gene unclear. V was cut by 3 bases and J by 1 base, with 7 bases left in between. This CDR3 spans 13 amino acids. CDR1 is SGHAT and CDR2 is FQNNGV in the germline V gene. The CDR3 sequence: CASSLLQSYEQYF. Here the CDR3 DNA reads TGTGCCAGCAGCTTGCTTCAGTCCTACGAGCAGTACTTC.

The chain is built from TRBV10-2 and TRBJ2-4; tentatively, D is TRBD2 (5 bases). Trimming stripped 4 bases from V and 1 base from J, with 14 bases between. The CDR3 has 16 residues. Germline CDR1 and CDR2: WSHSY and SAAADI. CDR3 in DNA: TGCGCCAGCAGTGTTACTAGTTTCCTCGCCAAAAACATTCAGTACTTC. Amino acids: CASSVTSFLAKNIQYF.

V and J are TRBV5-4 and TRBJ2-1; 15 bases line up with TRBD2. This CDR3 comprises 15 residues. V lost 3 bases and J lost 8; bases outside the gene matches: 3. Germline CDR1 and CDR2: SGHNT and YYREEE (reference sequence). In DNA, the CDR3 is TGTGCCAGCAGCTGGACTAGCGGGGGGGCTGATGAGCAGTTCTTC. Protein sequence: CASSWTSGGADEQFF.

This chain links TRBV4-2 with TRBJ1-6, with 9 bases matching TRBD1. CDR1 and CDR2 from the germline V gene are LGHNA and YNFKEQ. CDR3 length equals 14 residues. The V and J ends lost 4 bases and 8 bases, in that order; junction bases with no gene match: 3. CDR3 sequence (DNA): TGTGCCAGCAGCCCCGGGACAGGGTATTCACCCCTCCACTTT. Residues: CASSPGTGYSPLHF.

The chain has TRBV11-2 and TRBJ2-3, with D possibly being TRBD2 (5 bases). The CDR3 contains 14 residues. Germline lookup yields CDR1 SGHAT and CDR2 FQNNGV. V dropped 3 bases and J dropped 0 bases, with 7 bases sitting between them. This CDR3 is CASSFPGSTDTQYF. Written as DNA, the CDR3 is TGTGCCAGCAGCTTCCCGGGGAGCACAGATACGCAGTATTTT.

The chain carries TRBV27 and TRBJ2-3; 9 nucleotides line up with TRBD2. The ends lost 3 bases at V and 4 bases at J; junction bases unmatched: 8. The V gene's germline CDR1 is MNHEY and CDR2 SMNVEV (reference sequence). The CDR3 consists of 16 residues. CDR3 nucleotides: TGTGCCAGCAGTTTGGCGGGGGGGCTACGGGCAGATACGCAGTATTTT. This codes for CASSLAGGLRADTQYF.

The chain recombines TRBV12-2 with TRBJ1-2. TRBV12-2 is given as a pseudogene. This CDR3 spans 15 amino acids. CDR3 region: CASRLARGGGYGYTF. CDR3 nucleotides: TGTGCAAGTCGCTTAGCGCGGGGGGGCGGGTATGGCTACACCTTC.

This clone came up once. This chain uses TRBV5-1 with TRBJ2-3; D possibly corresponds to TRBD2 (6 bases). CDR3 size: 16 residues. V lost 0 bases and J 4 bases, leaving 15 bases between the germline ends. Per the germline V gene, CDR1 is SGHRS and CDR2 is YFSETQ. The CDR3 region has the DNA TGCGCCAGCAGCTTGGATGGGTCAGGGAGGTCAGATACGCAGTATTTT. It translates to CASSLDGSGRSDTQYF.

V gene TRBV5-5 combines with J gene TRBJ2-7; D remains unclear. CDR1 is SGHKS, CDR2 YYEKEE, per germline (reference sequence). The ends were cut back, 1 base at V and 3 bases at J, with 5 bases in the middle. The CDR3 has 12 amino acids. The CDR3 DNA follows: TGTGCCAGCAGCTTGAACAACTACGAGCAGTACTTC. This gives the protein CASSLNNYEQYF.

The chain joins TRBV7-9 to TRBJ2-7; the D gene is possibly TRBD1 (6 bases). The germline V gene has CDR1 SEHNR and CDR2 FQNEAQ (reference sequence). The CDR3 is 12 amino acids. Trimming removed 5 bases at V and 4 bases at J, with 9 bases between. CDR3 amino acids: CASSATGYEQYF. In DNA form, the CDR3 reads TGTGCCAGCAGCGCTACAGGGTACGAGCAGTACTTC.

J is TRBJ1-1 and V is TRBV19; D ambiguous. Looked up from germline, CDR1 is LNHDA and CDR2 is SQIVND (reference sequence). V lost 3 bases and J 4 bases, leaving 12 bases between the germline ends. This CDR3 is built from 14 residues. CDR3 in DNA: TGTGCCAGTAGTATGGAGGCATTGGGCACTGAAGCTTTCTTT. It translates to CASSMEALGTEAFF.

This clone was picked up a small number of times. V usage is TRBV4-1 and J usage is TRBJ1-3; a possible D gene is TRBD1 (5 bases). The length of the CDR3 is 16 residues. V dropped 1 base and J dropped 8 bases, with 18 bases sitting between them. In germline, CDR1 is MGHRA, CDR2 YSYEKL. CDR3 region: CASSQGLGDGEDTIYF. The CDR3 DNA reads TGCGCCAGCAGCCAAGGTCTTGGGGACGGGGAGGACACCATATATTTT.

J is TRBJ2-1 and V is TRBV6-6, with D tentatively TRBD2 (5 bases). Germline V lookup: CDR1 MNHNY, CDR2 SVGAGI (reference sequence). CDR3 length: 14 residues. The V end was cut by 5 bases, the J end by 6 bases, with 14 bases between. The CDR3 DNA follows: TGTGCCAGCAGTCTCCCGGGGATGAGCAATGAGCAGTTCTTC. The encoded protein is CASSLPGMSNEQFF.

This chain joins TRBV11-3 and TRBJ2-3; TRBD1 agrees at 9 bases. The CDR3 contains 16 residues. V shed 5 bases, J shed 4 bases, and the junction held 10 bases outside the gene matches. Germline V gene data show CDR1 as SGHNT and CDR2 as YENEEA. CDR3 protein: CASSPGDREGADTQYF. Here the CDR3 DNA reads TGTGCCAGCAGCCCCGGGGACAGGGAAGGAGCAGATACGCAGTATTTT. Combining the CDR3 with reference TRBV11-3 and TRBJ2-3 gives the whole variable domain EAGVVQSPRYKIIEKKQPVAFWCNPISGHNTLYWYLQNLGQGPELLIRYENEEAVDDSQLPKDRFSAERLKGVDSTLKIQPAELGDSAVYLCASSPGDREGADTQYFGPGTRLTVL.

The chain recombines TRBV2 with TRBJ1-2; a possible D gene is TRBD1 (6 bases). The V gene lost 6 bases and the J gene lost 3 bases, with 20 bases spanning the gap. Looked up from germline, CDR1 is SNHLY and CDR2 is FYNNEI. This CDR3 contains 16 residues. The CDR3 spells CASRAPNGQLDYGYTF. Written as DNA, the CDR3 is TGTGCCAGCAGGGCCCCCAATGGACAGTTGGACTATGGCTACACCTTC.

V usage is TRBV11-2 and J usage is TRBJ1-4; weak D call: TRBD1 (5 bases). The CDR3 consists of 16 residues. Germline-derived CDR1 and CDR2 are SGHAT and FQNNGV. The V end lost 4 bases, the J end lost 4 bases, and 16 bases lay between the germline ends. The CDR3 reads CASSSGGSVHNEKLFF. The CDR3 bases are TGTGCCAGCAGCTCCGGGGGTAGTGTCCATAATGAAAAACTGTTTTTT.

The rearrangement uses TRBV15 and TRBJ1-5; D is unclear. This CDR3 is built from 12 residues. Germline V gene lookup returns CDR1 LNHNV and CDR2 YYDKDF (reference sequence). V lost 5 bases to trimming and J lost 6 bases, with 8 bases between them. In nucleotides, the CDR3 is TGTGCCACCAGCTCGGGTAGTCAGCCCCAGCATTTT. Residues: CATSSGSQPQHF.

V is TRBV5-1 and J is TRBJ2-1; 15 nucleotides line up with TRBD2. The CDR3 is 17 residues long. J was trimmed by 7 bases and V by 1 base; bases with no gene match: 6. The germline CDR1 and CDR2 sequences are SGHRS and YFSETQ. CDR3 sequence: CASSLNPGLAGGNEQFF. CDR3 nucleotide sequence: TGCGCCAGCAGCTTGAACCCGGGACTAGCGGGGGGTAATGAGCAGTTCTTC.

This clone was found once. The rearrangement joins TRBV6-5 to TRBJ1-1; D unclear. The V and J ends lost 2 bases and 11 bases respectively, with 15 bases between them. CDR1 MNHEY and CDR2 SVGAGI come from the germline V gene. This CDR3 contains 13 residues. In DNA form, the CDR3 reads TGTGCCAGCAGTTACGGGAGAGACCAAGCCGCTTTCTTT. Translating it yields CASSYGRDQAAFF.

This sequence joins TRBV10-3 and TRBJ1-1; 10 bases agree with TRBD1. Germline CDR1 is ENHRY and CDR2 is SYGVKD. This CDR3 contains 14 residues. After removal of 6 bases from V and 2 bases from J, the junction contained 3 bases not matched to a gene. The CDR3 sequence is CAISPTGGNTEAFF. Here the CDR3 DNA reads TGTGCCATCAGCCCGACAGGGGGCAACACTGAAGCTTTCTTT.

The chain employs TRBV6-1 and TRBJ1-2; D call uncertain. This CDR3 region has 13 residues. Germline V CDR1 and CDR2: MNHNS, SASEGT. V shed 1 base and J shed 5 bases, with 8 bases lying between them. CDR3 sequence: CASSEGAQYGYTF. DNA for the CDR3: TGTGCCAGCAGTGAAGGGGCCCAGTATGGCTACACCTTC.

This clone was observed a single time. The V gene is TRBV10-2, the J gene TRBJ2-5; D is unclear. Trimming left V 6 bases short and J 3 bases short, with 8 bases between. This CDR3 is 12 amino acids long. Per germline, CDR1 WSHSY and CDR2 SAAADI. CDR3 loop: CASRSQEETQYF. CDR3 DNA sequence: TGCGCCAGCAGGAGCCAGGAAGAGACCCAGTACTTC.

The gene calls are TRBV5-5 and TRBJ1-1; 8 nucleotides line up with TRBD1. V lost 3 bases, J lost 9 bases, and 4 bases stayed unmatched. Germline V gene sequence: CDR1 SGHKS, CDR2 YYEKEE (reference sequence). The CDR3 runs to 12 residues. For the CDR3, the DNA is TGTGCCAGCAGCTCAAGACAGGGGAAAGCTTTCTTT. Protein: CASSSRQGKAFF.

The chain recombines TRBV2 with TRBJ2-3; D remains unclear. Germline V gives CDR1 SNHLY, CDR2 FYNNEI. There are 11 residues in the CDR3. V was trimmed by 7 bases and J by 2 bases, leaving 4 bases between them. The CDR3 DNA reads TGTGCCAGCACCTACACAGATACGCAGTATTTT. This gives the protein CASTYTDTQYF. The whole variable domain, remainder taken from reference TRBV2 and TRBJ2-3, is EPEVTQTPSHQVTQMGQEVILRCVPISNHLYFYWYRQILGQKVEFLVSFYNNEISEKSEIFDDQFSVERPDGSNFTLKIRSTKLEDSAMYFCASTYTDTQYFGPGTRLTVL.

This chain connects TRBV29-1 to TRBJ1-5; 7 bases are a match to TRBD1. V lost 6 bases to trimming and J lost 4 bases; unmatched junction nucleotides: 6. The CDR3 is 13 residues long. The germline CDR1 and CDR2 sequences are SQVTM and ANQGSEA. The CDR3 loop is CSVLTGPNQPQHF. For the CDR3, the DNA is TGCAGCGTGCTGACAGGGCCTAATCAGCCCCAGCATTTT.